This TCR beta chain was captured by sequencing in a study of Graves' ophthalmopathy and Graves' hyperthyroidism (dated by TCRdb to 2016 to 2019). In the study overall: Peripheral blood was collected at initial diagnosis, before any treatment. TCR beta repertoire signatures were used to distinguish Graves' ophthalmopathy from Graves' hyperthyroidism and to predict progression to ophthalmopathy. In total, 135 blood samples were TCR-sequenced: under 45 ophthalmopathy, roughly 80 hyperthyroidism and some 17 hyperthyroidism-to-ophthalmopathy patients. To explore V-J signatures that distinguish ophthalmopathy from hyperthyroidism, a discovery set of 100 patients was enrolled, made up of over 40 with ophthalmopathy and roughly 57 with stable hyperthyroidism. For independent validation, a separate cohort was made up of approximately 18 hyperthyroidism patients plus 17 patients who later progressed from hyperthyroidism to ophthalmopathy. In a handful of hyperthyroidism patients, the T-cell repertoire of thyroid tissue was compared with the T-cell repertoire of blood. After sampling, hyperthyroidism patients received methimazole starting at 30 mg daily, and ophthalmopathy patients received high-dose intravenous methylprednisolone. The approximately 98 discovery patients were randomly divided into training and test sets at a 7:3 ratio.

Stable hyperthyroidism was defined as no progression to ophthalmopathy within 18 months of follow-up. The hyperthyroidism patients were 18 to 65 years old and newly diagnosed, with a disease duration of less than 2 months. Patients with other autoimmune diseases, uncontrolled infections, pregnancy or lactation were excluded from the study. Diagnosis was based on clinical symptoms, serum thyroxine, TRAb, thyroid ultrasound and orbital computed tomography. PBMCs were isolated from 10 ml of fresh peripheral blood by Ficoll-Paque density gradient centrifugation. Trizol reagent was used to extract the total RNA, and its quality was then checked on an Agilent 2100 Bioanalyzer. This clonotype was detected only a few times. No cognate antigen has been identified for it. No much larger clone exists at a distance of one base, and base qualities are not known. Summary of the overall study and its limitations: The 13-signature model separated ophthalmopathy from stable hyperthyroidism with approximately 90% sensitivity and approximately 83% specificity in cross-validation, and 80%/75% in the test set. In validation, the model predicted ophthalmopathy progression with 70.59% sensitivity and 72.22% specificity; approximately 12 predicted patients were CT-confirmed with GO in a median of roughly 6.8 months. Sample size was not predetermined statistically, and investigators were not blinded to group allocation. Most of the expanded thyroid clonotypes with a frequency above 0.001 were also detected in blood, and it was suggested that the thyroid immune response may be reflected by blood repertoires.

The CDR3 numbers 13 residues from cysteine through phenylalanine. Just CDR3 DNA is preserved here, 39 bases in frame from base 1. The junction shows trimming of 7 bases on V and 7 bases on J, plus 14 bases between the germline ends. For repertoire sequencing, the TCR beta CDR3 regions were amplified from RNA transcripts. The first round was an RT-PCR using HTBI primers with the Qiagen OneStep RT-PCR kit, and this first round was followed by a second-round multiplex PCR, then size selection and purification. Sequencing of the libraries was carried out on an Illumina HiSeq2000 in paired-end mode with 100 bp reads. The authors' pipeline ran thus. SOAPnuke was used to process the reads, throwing out any read that had adapters, had uncalled bases, had a mean Phred below 15, or lacked an exact constant-primer or identifier match. High-quality paired reads were merged with COPE v1.2.5. Each unique nucleotide sequence was defined as a clonotype, and clonotypes were aligned to IMGT TRB V, D and J references with MiTCR v1.1. Only V-J combinations with frequency above 0.0001 were analysed, covering around 99% of repertoires. A TCR clonal expansion and chaos score per V-J combination was defined as the ratio of F50 clonal expansion to chaos observed in the TCRdist matrix. Welch's t-statistics and random forest were used to reduce the features to about 12 V-J combinations, which were then used as input to a naive Bayes classifier. The similarity between thyroid and blood repertoires was quantified using the Morisita-Horn index. TCRdb redid the processing of the public reads, applying fastp at Q25 and MiXCR, and retained in-frame beta chains. For every CDR3 protein sequence, its rows merge into one entry that carries the most common genes and DNA. The V and J calls were not made by the authors but by TCRdb's processing. The sample data list a few hundred thousand distinct CDR3 sequences, and 15% of these were observed just once. Jointly, the top ten make up around 7% of the sample.

Material for sequencing was peripheral blood. Recombination joined TRBV12-3 or TRBV12-4 with TRBJ1-5; TRBD1 is perhaps the D gene, given 5 matching bases. The receptor was isolated from a young woman with stable Graves' hyperthyroidism. Donor details come from another sample of the same person, matched by shared clones. The CDR3 has the sequence CASTFSGRQPQHF. The base sequence is TGTGCCAGCACTTTTTCAGGGCGGCAGCCCCAGCATTTT.